The present entry profiles one TCR beta chain with its context. What it binds is unknown. This specimen belongs to a study of response to subunit inactivated influenza vaccine. One entry per CDR3 protein, called by TCRdb with MiXCR from the RT-PCR reads. The table lists about 570,000 distinct CDR3 sequences, approximately 10% of them singletons. Findings of the study overall: Authors proposed each seasonal influenza vaccination draws in few new T cells.

The trim removed 5 bases at V and 7 bases at J, leaving 7 bases unmatched. Germline V lookup: CDR1 LNHDA, CDR2 SQIVND (reference sequence). The CDR3 sequence is 15 residues long. The sample was also linked to a second study, of T cells expressing NK-cell markers. This second study notes: In generating TCR beta cDNA, 5'RACE template switching with UMIs was used. The authors derived TCR beta repertoires from sorted CD3+CD56+NKG2C+, CD3+CD56+NKG2C- and CD3+CD56-NKG2C+ T cells.

The material was PBMCs from blood, obtained on the day of vaccination. The chain joins TRBV19 to TRBJ2-3; 12 bases line up with TRBD2. The source is a man in his fifties who received an inactivated influenza vaccine. As DNA, the CDR3 is TGTGCCAGTAGTCGTCTAGCGGGGGGGCAGAATACGCAGTATTTT. It yields the protein CASSRLAGGQNTQYF.